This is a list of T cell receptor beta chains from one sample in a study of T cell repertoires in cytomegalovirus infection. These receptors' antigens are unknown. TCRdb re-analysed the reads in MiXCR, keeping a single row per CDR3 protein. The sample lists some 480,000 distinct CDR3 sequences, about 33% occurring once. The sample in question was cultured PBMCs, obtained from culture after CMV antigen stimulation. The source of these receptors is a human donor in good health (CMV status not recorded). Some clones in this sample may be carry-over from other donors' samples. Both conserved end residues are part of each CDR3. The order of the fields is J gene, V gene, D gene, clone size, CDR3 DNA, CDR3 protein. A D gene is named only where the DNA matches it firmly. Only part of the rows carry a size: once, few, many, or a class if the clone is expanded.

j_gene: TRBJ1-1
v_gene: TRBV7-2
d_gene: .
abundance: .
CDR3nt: TGTGCCAGCAGCTTAAAGCGCCAAGGGGACACTGAAGCTTTCTTT
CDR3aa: CASSLKRQGDTEAFF

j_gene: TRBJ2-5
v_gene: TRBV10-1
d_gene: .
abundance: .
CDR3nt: TGCGCCAGCAGTGAGTCGTCCCTCCGGGAGACCCAGTACTTC
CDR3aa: CASSESSLRETQYF

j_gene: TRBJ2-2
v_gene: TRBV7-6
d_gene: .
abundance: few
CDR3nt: TGTGCCAGCAGCTTAGTGCGGGTAGATAACACCGGGGAGCTGTTTTTT
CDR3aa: CASSLVRVDNTGELFF

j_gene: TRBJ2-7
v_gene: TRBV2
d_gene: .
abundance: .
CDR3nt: TGTGCCAGCAGTCCCGACCCGGCCCCATCTTATGACGAGCAGTACTTC
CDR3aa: CASSPDPAPSYDEQYF

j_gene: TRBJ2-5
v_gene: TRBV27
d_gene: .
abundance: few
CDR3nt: TGTGCCAGCAGTTCCCCCTCAGGGGGGGTGGAGACCCAGTACTTC
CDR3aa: CASSSPSGGVETQYF

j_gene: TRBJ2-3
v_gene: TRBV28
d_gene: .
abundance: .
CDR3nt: TGTGCCAGCAGTCTAGGGGGAGGGCCCGCCACAGATACGCAGTATTTT
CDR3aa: CASSLGGGPATDTQYF

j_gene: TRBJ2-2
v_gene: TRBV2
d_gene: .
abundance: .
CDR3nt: TGTGCCAGCTCCCTGGGGACTGCTAGCGGGGAGCTGTTTTTT
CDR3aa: CASSLGTASGELFF

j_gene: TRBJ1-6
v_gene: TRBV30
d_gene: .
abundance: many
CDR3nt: TGTGCCTGGAGCGAGATGGACAGTTCACCCCTCCACTTT
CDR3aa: CAWSEMDSSPLHF

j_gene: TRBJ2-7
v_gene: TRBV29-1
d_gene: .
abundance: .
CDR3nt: TGCAGCGTTGGGGGGGGACAGAACCCATCCTACGAGCAGTACTTC
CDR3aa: CSVGGGQNPSYEQYF

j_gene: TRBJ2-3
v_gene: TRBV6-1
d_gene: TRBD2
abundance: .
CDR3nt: TGTGCCAGCTCCTCACTAGCGGGAGTGGGTGCAGATACGCAGTATTTT
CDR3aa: CASSSLAGVGADTQYF

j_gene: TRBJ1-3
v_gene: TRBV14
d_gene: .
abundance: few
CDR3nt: TGTGCCAGCAGCCAAGTGCGAAACACCATATATTTT
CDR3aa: CASSQVRNTIYF

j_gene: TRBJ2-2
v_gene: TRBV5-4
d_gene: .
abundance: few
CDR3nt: TGTGCCAGCAGCCCCAAAGGCAGATCGAACACCGGGGAGCTGTTTTTT
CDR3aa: CASSPKGRSNTGELFF

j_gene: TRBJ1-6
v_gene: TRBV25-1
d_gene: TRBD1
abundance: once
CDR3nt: TGTGCCAGCAGTGGTCAGACAGGGGGCCGTTCACCCCTCCACTTT
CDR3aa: CASSGQTGGRSPLHF

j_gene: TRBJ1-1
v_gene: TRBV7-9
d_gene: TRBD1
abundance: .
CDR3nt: TGTGCCAGCAGCTTGGGGACAGGGTCCACTGAAGCTTTCTTT
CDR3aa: CASSLGTGSTEAFF

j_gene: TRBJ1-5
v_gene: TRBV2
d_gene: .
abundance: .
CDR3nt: TGTGCCAGCAGTCTCCCCGGATGGCCCCTGCATTTT
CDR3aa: CASSLPGWPLHF

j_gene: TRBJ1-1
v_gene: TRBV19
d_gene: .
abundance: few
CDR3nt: TGTGCCAGTAGTGTGGGCCTTCGGACGAACACTGAAGCTTTCTTT
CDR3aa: CASSVGLRTNTEAFF

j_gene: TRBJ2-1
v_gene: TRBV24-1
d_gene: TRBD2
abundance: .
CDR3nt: TGTGCCACCAGTGATTCGGGACTAGCGGGAGTTACGGGGCCTCGGAATGAGCAGTTCTTC
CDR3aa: CATSDSGLAGVTGPRNEQFF

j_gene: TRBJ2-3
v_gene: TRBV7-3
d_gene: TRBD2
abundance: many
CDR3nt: TGTGCCAGCAGCTTAACCCCTAGCGGGAGGGGGGGAGATACGCAGTATTTT
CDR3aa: CASSLTPSGRGGDTQYF

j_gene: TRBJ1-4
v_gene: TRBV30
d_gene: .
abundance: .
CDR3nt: TGTGCCTGTGGGGCGGCAGGGCTTCGAAAAAAACTGTTTTTT
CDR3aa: CACGAAGLRKKLFF

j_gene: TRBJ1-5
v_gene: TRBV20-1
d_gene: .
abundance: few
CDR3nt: TGCAGTGCCGCCGACCAGCCGGCAGGGCCCAATCAGCCCCAGCATTTT
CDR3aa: CSAADQPAGPNQPQHF

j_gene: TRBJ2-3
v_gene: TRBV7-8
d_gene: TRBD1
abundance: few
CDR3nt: TGTGCCAGCAGCTTGGGGGACAGGGCAGGAAATACGCAGTATTTT
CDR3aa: CASSLGDRAGNTQYF

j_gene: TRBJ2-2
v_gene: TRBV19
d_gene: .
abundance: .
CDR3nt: TGTGCCAGTAGTCGACTGGAGGGGGCAAACACCGGGGAGCTGTTTTTT
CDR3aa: CASSRLEGANTGELFF

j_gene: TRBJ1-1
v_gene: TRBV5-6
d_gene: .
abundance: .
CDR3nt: TGTGCCAGCAGCCACGAAGGTAGCCTTCCTGGGGGTGAAGCTTTCTTT
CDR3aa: CASSHEGSLPGGEAFF

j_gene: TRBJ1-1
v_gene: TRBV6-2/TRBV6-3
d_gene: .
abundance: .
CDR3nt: TGTGCCAGCAACACAGGGTTTAACACTGAAGCTTTCTTT
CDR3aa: CASNTGFNTEAFF

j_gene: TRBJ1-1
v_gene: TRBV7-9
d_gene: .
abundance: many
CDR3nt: TGTGCCAGCAGCTTACAGGGGACCTCGAACACTGAAGCTTTCTTT
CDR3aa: CASSLQGTSNTEAFF

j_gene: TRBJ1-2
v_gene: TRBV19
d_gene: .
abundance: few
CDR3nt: TGTGCCAGCAAACCCCTGGCAGGGGTGCACTATGGCTACACCTTC
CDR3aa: CASKPLAGVHYGYTF

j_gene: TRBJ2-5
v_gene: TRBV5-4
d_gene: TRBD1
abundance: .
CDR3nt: TGTGCCAGCAGCAATACAGGGGGCGGAGGGCAAGAGACCCAGTACTTC
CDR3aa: CASSNTGGGGQETQYF

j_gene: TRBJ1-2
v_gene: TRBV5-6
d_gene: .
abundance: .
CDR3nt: TGTGCCAGCAGCTCGGAAGAAGGGACCAACTATGGCTACACCTTC
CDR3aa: CASSSEEGTNYGYTF

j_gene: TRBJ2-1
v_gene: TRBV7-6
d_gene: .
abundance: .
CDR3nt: TGTGCCAGCAGCTTAGTTAGACTAGCCTACAATGAGCAGTTCTTC
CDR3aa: CASSLVRLAYNEQFF

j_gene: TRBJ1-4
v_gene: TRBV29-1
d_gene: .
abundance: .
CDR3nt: TGCAGCGTTAGACCGACCCAGCTGGAAAAACTGTTTTTT
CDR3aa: CSVRPTQLEKLFF

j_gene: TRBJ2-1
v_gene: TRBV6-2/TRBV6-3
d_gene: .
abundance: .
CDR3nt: TGTGCCAGCGCAACAGGGAGATCCTACAATGAGCAGTTCTTC
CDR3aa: CASATGRSYNEQFF

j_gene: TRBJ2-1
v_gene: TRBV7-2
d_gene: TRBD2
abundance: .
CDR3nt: TGTGCCAGCAGCTCCAAACCGGGACTAGCGGGACCCAATGAGCAGTTCTTC
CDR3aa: CASSSKPGLAGPNEQFF

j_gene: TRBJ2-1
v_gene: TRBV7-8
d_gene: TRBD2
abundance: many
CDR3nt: TGTGCCAGCAGCTCCGATGGACTAGCGGGAGTTGGGGAGCAGTTCTTC
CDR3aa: CASSSDGLAGVGEQFF

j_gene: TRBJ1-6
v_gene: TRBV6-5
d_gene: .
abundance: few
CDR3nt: TGTGCCAGCGGAATGGGAGATTCACCCCTCCACTTT
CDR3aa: CASGMGDSPLHF

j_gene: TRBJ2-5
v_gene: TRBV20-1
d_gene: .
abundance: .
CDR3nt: TGCAGTGCTAGAGGGAGGGGGGCCCCCCGCGAGACCCAGTACTTC
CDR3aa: CSARGRGAPRETQYF

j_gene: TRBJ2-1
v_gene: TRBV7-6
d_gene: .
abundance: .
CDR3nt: TGTGCCAGCAGCCTCGGGGACAACGACTACAATGAGCAGTTCTTC
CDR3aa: CASSLGDNDYNEQFF

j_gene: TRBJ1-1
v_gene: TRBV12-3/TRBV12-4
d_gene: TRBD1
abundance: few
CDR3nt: TGTGCCAGCAGTTTATGGACAGGGGAAACTGAAGCTTTCTTT
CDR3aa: CASSLWTGETEAFF

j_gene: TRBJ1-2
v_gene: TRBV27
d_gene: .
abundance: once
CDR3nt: TGTGCCAGCAGTCCCCTGCTGGAGGGCTACACCTTC
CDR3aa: CASSPLLEGYTF

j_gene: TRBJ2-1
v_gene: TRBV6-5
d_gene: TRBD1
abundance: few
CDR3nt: TGTGCCAGCCACTCACCGGGATCTGGGACAGGGGGCTACAATGAGCAGTTCTTC
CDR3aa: CASHSPGSGTGGYNEQFF

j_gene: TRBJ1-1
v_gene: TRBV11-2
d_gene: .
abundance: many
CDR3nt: TGTGCCAGCAGCTTCCAGACAGGCCTGAACACTGAAGCTTTCTTT
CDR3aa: CASSFQTGLNTEAFF

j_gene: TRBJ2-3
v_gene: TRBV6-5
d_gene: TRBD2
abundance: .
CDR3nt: TGTGCCAGCAGTTACTCTGCGGGAGTAAGCACAGATACGCAGTATTTT
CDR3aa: CASSYSAGVSTDTQYF

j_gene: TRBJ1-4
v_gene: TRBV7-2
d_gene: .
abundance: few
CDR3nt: TGTGCCAGCAGCTTGTCCGGGACGGGAGGTGAAAAACTGTTTTTT
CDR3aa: CASSLSGTGGEKLFF

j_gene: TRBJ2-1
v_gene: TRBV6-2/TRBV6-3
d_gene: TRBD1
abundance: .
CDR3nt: TGTGCCAGCAGTTACTTGGGACAGGGGTCGATGGAGCAGTTCTTC
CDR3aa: CASSYLGQGSMEQFF

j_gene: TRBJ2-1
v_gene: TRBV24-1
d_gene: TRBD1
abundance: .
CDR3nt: TGTGCCACCAGTGATTGGGACAGGGTAACGTATGCCGCTGTACTGACCTACAATGAGCAGTTCTTC
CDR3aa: CATSDWDRVTYAAVLTYNEQFF

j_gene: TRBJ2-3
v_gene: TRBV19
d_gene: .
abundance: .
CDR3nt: TGTGCCAGTAGTATAGATCCCCCGGTTCGAGTCGCTCCCACAGATACGCAGTATTTT
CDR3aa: CASSIDPPVRVAPTDTQYF